The rows below give T cell receptor beta chains drawn from one sample of a study of T cells in Graves' hyperthyroidism and ophthalmopathy. TCRdb processed the multiplex PCR reads anew with MiXCR; each CDR3 protein has one entry. The sample has approximately 590,000 distinct CDR3 sequences; 15% to 19% are singletons. The sample consisted of blood. These TCRs come from a woman in her twenties or thirties with Graves' hyperthyroidism. The CDR3 runs from the conserved cysteine through the conserved F or W. D genes are given only for firm matches. Clone size is not always given. Where it is, it says once, few, many or a class for expanded clones.

D gene: .; J gene: TRBJ1-5; V gene: TRBV20-1; clone size: .; CDR3 DNA: TGCAGTGCTAGAAGTTCAAATCAGCCCCAGCATTTT; CDR3 protein: CSARSSNQPQHF
D gene: .; J gene: TRBJ1-5; V gene: TRBV11-2; clone size: many; CDR3 DNA: TGTGCCAGCAGCTTGAGTTCTGGGGGCAATCAGCCCCAGCATTTT; CDR3 protein: CASSLSSGGNQPQHF
D gene: .; J gene: TRBJ2-1; V gene: TRBV4-1; clone size: few; CDR3 DNA: TGCGCCAGCAGCCCTACCGGACCCGTCTCCTACAATGAGCAGTTCTTC; CDR3 protein: CASSPTGPVSYNEQFF
D gene: TRBD1; J gene: TRBJ1-5; V gene: TRBV4-1; clone size: .; CDR3 DNA: TGCGCCAGCAGCCAAATATTGGATCGGGGGACAGGGGGTAAGCAGCCCCAGCATTTT; CDR3 protein: CASSQILDRGTGGKQPQHF
D gene: TRBD2; J gene: TRBJ2-3; V gene: TRBV7-2; clone size: many; CDR3 DNA: TGTGCCAGCAGCTTAGCACTAGCGGGGAGGTTCCGGTTGACAGATACGCAGTATTTT; CDR3 protein: CASSLALAGRFRLTDTQYF
D gene: TRBD1; J gene: TRBJ2-3; V gene: TRBV20-1; clone size: .; CDR3 DNA: TGCAGTGCTAGCAGCAGGGGGCCTAGCACAGATACGCAGTATTTT; CDR3 protein: CSASSRGPSTDTQYF
D gene: TRBD1; J gene: TRBJ1-6; V gene: TRBV6-1; clone size: .; CDR3 DNA: TGTGCCAGCAGGACCGGGACAGGGAATTCACCCCTCCACTTT; CDR3 protein: CASRTGTGNSPLHF
D gene: .; J gene: TRBJ2-2; V gene: TRBV28; clone size: many; CDR3 DNA: TGTGCCAGCAGTTTTTTGAGCAGGGGCAATACCGGGGAGCTGTTTTTT; CDR3 protein: CASSFLSRGNTGELFF
D gene: TRBD2; J gene: TRBJ2-1; V gene: TRBV7-8; clone size: .; CDR3 DNA: TGTGCCAGCACCCCTCGAAGCGGGATATCTAATGAGCAGTTCTTC; CDR3 protein: CASTPRSGISNEQFF
D gene: .; J gene: TRBJ1-3; V gene: TRBV27; clone size: .; CDR3 DNA: TGTGCCAGCAGTCCCCTCCAGGGCTCTGGAAACACCATATATTTT; CDR3 protein: CASSPLQGSGNTIYF
D gene: .; J gene: TRBJ2-1; V gene: TRBV5-1; clone size: many; CDR3 DNA: TGCGCCAGCAGCTTGGTGACTAGCAATGAGCAGTTCTTC; CDR3 protein: CASSLVTSNEQFF
D gene: .; J gene: TRBJ1-3; V gene: TRBV12-3/TRBV12-4; clone size: few; CDR3 DNA: TGTGCCAGCAGACCCAGAAGGGACGGCTCTGGAAACACCATATATTTT; CDR3 protein: CASRPRRDGSGNTIYF
D gene: TRBD1; J gene: TRBJ2-1; V gene: TRBV6-1; clone size: few; CDR3 DNA: TGTGCCAGCAGTCGCCAATTAGGACAGGGAGTCCTAAATGAGCAGTTCTTC; CDR3 protein: CASSRQLGQGVLNEQFF
D gene: TRBD1; J gene: TRBJ2-3; V gene: TRBV5-1; clone size: many; CDR3 DNA: TGCGCCAGCAGCTTCCACAGGGGGACAGATACGCAGTATTTT; CDR3 protein: CASSFHRGTDTQYF
D gene: TRBD1; J gene: TRBJ1-1; V gene: TRBV9; clone size: .; CDR3 DNA: TGTGCCAGCAGCGTAGCAGGGGGTCGGGGAGACACTGAAGCTTTCTTT; CDR3 protein: CASSVAGGRGDTEAFF
D gene: .; J gene: TRBJ1-5; V gene: TRBV6-2/TRBV6-3; clone size: .; CDR3 DNA: TGTGCCAGCACCCCTGCCCCCCGAGGGGCGAGCAATCAGCCCCAGCATTTT; CDR3 protein: CASTPAPRGASNQPQHF
D gene: .; J gene: TRBJ1-6; V gene: TRBV5-1; clone size: many; CDR3 DNA: TGCGCCAGCAGCTTGGAGGCGTATAATTCACCCCTCCACTTT; CDR3 protein: CASSLEAYNSPLHF
D gene: .; J gene: TRBJ2-7; V gene: TRBV6-5; clone size: .; CDR3 DNA: TGTGCCAGCAGTTACTCGCCGGTGGCGAGCTCCTACGAGCAGTACTTC; CDR3 protein: CASSYSPVASSYEQYF
D gene: .; J gene: TRBJ2-1; V gene: TRBV7-3; clone size: .; CDR3 DNA: TGTGCCAGCAGCTCAGGGACTTCTTACAATGAGCAGTTCTTC; CDR3 protein: CASSSGTSYNEQFF
D gene: .; J gene: TRBJ2-7; V gene: TRBV20-1; clone size: .; CDR3 DNA: TGCAGTGCTAGAGGTGTAGATACCTACGAGCAGTACTTC; CDR3 protein: CSARGVDTYEQYF
D gene: TRBD1; J gene: TRBJ2-7; V gene: TRBV9; clone size: many; CDR3 DNA: TGTGCCAGCAGCGTCACAGGGGCCCCCAGCGACGAGCAGTACTTC; CDR3 protein: CASSVTGAPSDEQYF
D gene: TRBD2; J gene: TRBJ2-3; V gene: TRBV20-1; clone size: few; CDR3 DNA: TGCAGTGCTGTAGCCCATAGCGGGAGGGTCCCAGATACGCAGTATTTT; CDR3 protein: CSAVAHSGRVPDTQYF
D gene: TRBD2; J gene: TRBJ2-7; V gene: TRBV27; clone size: few; CDR3 DNA: TGTGCCAGCAGTCGAGGAGGGACTAGCGGGAGCTACGAGCAGTACTTC; CDR3 protein: CASSRGGTSGSYEQYF
D gene: TRBD2; J gene: TRBJ2-1; V gene: TRBV30; clone size: many; CDR3 DNA: TGTGCCTGGAGTTTAGCGGGAGGGGGGCGTGAGCAGTTCTTC; CDR3 protein: CAWSLAGGGREQFF
D gene: .; J gene: TRBJ2-3; V gene: TRBV11-3; clone size: many; CDR3 DNA: TGTGCCAGCAGCTTAGACCACAGGGATACGCAGTATTTT; CDR3 protein: CASSLDHRDTQYF
D gene: TRBD1; J gene: TRBJ1-1; V gene: TRBV19; clone size: .; CDR3 DNA: TGTGCCAGTAGTACACAGGGGGCGCCCACTGAAGCTTTCTTT; CDR3 protein: CASSTQGAPTEAFF
D gene: .; J gene: TRBJ2-7; V gene: TRBV20-1; clone size: many; CDR3 DNA: TGCAGTGCTCCCCCGGCGGGGAACTACTACGAGCAGTACTTC; CDR3 protein: CSAPPAGNYYEQYF
D gene: TRBD2; J gene: TRBJ2-7; V gene: TRBV5-5; clone size: many; CDR3 DNA: TGTGCCAGCAGCCCAAAAGCGGGAGCGGGATACGAGCAGTACTTC; CDR3 protein: CASSPKAGAGYEQYF
D gene: .; J gene: TRBJ1-2; V gene: TRBV20-1; clone size: many; CDR3 DNA: TGCAGTGCTAGCTCCCAAAGGGGAAAGGGGCACGGCTACACCTTC; CDR3 protein: CSASSQRGKGHGYTF
D gene: .; J gene: TRBJ2-7; V gene: TRBV27; clone size: .; CDR3 DNA: TGTGCCAGCAGTTCTCACACCGCCTACGAGCAGTACTTC; CDR3 protein: CASSSHTAYEQYF
D gene: .; J gene: TRBJ1-2; V gene: TRBV3-1; clone size: many; CDR3 DNA: TGTGCCAGCAGCCCTATTACAGGGCCCTCCTATGGCTACACCTTC; CDR3 protein: CASSPITGPSYGYTF
D gene: .; J gene: TRBJ1-1; V gene: TRBV7-9; clone size: many; CDR3 DNA: TGTGCCATGAGTGAGAACACTGAAGCTTTCTTT; CDR3 protein: CAMSENTEAFF
D gene: TRBD2; J gene: TRBJ2-3; V gene: TRBV4-3; clone size: .; CDR3 DNA: TGCGCCAGCAGCCAAGATAGCGGGAGAGGGGCCACAGATACGCAGTATTTT; CDR3 protein: CASSQDSGRGATDTQYF
D gene: .; J gene: TRBJ2-3; V gene: TRBV28; clone size: many; CDR3 DNA: TGTGCCACCTTAACCGGGCCCAGAGATACGCAGTATTTT; CDR3 protein: CATLTGPRDTQYF
D gene: .; J gene: TRBJ1-3; V gene: TRBV18; clone size: many; CDR3 DNA: TGTGCCAGCTCACCCTTACGACAGAGCTCTGGAAACACCATATATTTT; CDR3 protein: CASSPLRQSSGNTIYF
D gene: TRBD1; J gene: TRBJ2-1; V gene: TRBV2; clone size: .; CDR3 DNA: TGTGCCAGCAGTGAGACAGGGCCCTATGAGCAGTTCTTC; CDR3 protein: CASSETGPYEQFF
D gene: .; J gene: TRBJ1-2; V gene: TRBV12-3/TRBV12-4; clone size: .; CDR3 DNA: TGTGCCAGCAGTTTATCCGGAGAAAATGGCTACACCTTC; CDR3 protein: CASSLSGENGYTF
D gene: TRBD2; J gene: TRBJ2-5; V gene: TRBV24-1; clone size: many; CDR3 DNA: TGTGCCACCAGTGATTCGTCGCGGGGGTCGGAGACCCAGTACTTC; CDR3 protein: CATSDSSRGSETQYF
D gene: .; J gene: TRBJ2-5; V gene: TRBV29-1; clone size: .; CDR3 DNA: TGCAGCGTTGTGTGGGAGACCCAGTACTTC; CDR3 protein: CSVVWETQYF
D gene: .; J gene: TRBJ1-2; V gene: TRBV6-1; clone size: many; CDR3 DNA: TGTGCCAGCAGGAAAGTCCGGACACCGACTAACTATGGCTACACCTTC; CDR3 protein: CASRKVRTPTNYGYTF
D gene: .; J gene: TRBJ1-3; V gene: TRBV2; clone size: many; CDR3 DNA: TGTGCCAGCAGTGAAACAACGAACACCATATATTTT; CDR3 protein: CASSETTNTIYF
D gene: .; J gene: TRBJ2-7; V gene: TRBV7-9; clone size: few; CDR3 DNA: TGTGCCAGCAGCTTCGGGCCCGAGCAGTACTTC; CDR3 protein: CASSFGPEQYF
D gene: TRBD2; J gene: TRBJ2-1; V gene: TRBV5-4; clone size: many; CDR3 DNA: TGTGCCAGCAGCTTGGCCGGAGCGGGAGGCTACAATGAGCAGTTCTTC; CDR3 protein: CASSLAGAGGYNEQFF
D gene: .; J gene: TRBJ1-2; V gene: TRBV20-1; clone size: .; CDR3 DNA: TGCAGTGCTAGAGGGACTTATTTTTATGGCTACACCTTC; CDR3 protein: CSARGTYFYGYTF
D gene: .; J gene: TRBJ1-5; V gene: TRBV5-1; clone size: many; CDR3 DNA: TGCGCCAGCAGCTGGACGGGGGAGGGACAGCCCCAGCATTTT; CDR3 protein: CASSWTGEGQPQHF
D gene: TRBD1; J gene: TRBJ1-4; V gene: TRBV18; clone size: few; CDR3 DNA: TGTGCCAGCTCACCACGTGGGACAGGGGGCAAAAAACTGTTTTTT; CDR3 protein: CASSPRGTGGKKLFF
D gene: .; J gene: TRBJ1-6; V gene: TRBV7-2; clone size: many; CDR3 DNA: TGTGCCAGCAGCTTAGCAGGGTCAGGGGATTCACCCCTCCACTTT; CDR3 protein: CASSLAGSGDSPLHF
D gene: TRBD1; J gene: TRBJ1-2; V gene: TRBV18; clone size: .; CDR3 DNA: TGTGCCAGCTCACCAGCACCGGGACAGGGATACGAAGTCTATGGCTACACCTTC; CDR3 protein: CASSPAPGQGYEVYGYTF
D gene: .; J gene: TRBJ2-3; V gene: TRBV6-1; clone size: many; CDR3 DNA: TGTGCCAGCAGGAAGGCTATAACAGGGACAGATACGCAGTATTTT; CDR3 protein: CASRKAITGTDTQYF
D gene: TRBD2; J gene: TRBJ2-1; V gene: TRBV6-2/TRBV6-3; clone size: few; CDR3 DNA: TGTGCCAGCAGTTTGCGGGAGAGTTCCTACAATGAGCAGTTCTTC; CDR3 protein: CASSLRESSYNEQFF
D gene: TRBD1; J gene: TRBJ2-1; V gene: TRBV20-1; clone size: many; CDR3 DNA: TGCAGTGCTCACGGGACAGGGCTCCACAATGAGCAGTTCTTC; CDR3 protein: CSAHGTGLHNEQFF
D gene: TRBD1; J gene: TRBJ2-2; V gene: TRBV6-2/TRBV6-3; clone size: .; CDR3 DNA: TGTGCCAGCAGATCGGGACAGGAGTTCACCGGGGAGCTGTTTTTT; CDR3 protein: CASRSGQEFTGELFF
D gene: .; J gene: TRBJ2-7; V gene: TRBV2; clone size: few; CDR3 DNA: TGTGCCAGCAGGGGGGACTCGTCCTACGAGCAGTACTTC; CDR3 protein: CASRGDSSYEQYF
D gene: .; J gene: TRBJ2-1; V gene: TRBV19; clone size: few; CDR3 DNA: TGTGCCAGTAGCAGGGCCACCCGGGCTAATGAGCAGTTCTTC; CDR3 protein: CASSRATRANEQFF